One sample yielded the 16 T cell receptor beta chains listed below, sequenced in a study of technical replicates of blood from several donors. Using immunoSEQ multiplex PCR, the repertoire was profiled, and TCRdb retains in-frame clones only, with some absent. The sample shows about 67,000 clones, 95% to 98% of them seen only once. Sequencing input: T cells isolated from PBMCs. Receptors originate from a human donor in good health.

The rearrangement links TRBV5-1 to TRBJ1-2; the D is unclear. Per germline, CDR1 SGHRS and CDR2 YFSETQ. V was trimmed by 0 bases and J by 7 bases, leaving 13 bases between them. This CDR3 is built from 14 residues. In DNA, the CDR3 is TGCGCCAGCAGCTTGGTGGTCTCCTCCGGTGGCTACACCTTC. Amino acid sequence: CASSLVVSSGGYTF. Full variable domain (remainder filled in from reference TRBV5-1 and TRBJ1-2): KAGVTQTPRYLIKTRGQQVTLSCSPISGHRSVSWYQQTPGQGLQFLFEYFSETQRNKGNFPGRFSGRQFSNSRSEMNVSTLELGDSALYLCASSLVVSSGGYTFGSGTRLTVV.

The chain recombines TRBV18 with TRBJ1-5, with TRBD1 matching 10 bases. J gave up 6 bases and V 2 bases, and 4 bases lay outside the gene matches. This CDR3 comprises 15 residues. From germline, CDR1 is KGHSH and CDR2 LQKENI. The CDR3 DNA reads TGTGCCAGCTCACCAGGGGACAGGGGATTTCAGCCCCAGCATTTT. It yields the protein CASSPGDRGFQPQHF.

The chain links TRBV5-1 to TRBJ1-1, with a weak D call TRBD1 (5 bases). Trimming stripped 0 bases from V and 5 bases from J, with 20 bases between. Germline V gives CDR1 SGHRS, CDR2 YFSETQ. The CDR3 loop spans 17 amino acids. The CDR3: CASSLGPVTQGGTEAFF. For the CDR3, the DNA is TGCGCCAGCAGCTTGGGTCCGGTGACGCAGGGAGGGACTGAAGCTTTCTTT.

The rearrangement uses TRBV6-1 and TRBJ2-3; 7 bases fit TRBD1. The CDR3 is 19 amino acids. After removal of 1 base from V and 1 base from J, the junction contained 14 bases not matched to a gene. Germline CDR1 MNHNS, CDR2 SASEGT. The CDR3 DNA sequence: TGTGCCAGCAGTGAAGAGGGGGCGGGCTACCTCCGTGGCACAGATACGCAGTATTTT. It specifies CASSEEGAGYLRGTDTQYF.

This sequence joins TRBV4-1 and TRBJ1-5; D gene unclear. The CDR3 totals 17 residues. In germline, CDR1 is MGHRA, CDR2 YSYEKL. The V end lost 0 bases, the J end lost 0 bases, and 12 bases lay between the germline ends. The CDR3 region is CASSQDTALYSNQPQHF. CDR3 nucleotide sequence: TGCGCCAGCAGCCAAGATACTGCACTTTATAGCAATCAGCCCCAGCATTTT.

CDR3 bases: TGTGCCAGCAGCTTAAGAGACAGGGAATATACTGAAGCTTTCTTT. Translation gives CASSLRDREYTEAFF. This chain joins TRBV13 and TRBJ1-1, with 7 bases lining up with TRBD1. V lost 2 bases and J lost 5; bases outside the gene matches: 8. The CDR3 extends over 15 amino acids. The germline gives CDR1 PRHDT, CDR2 FYEKMQ (reference sequence).

The rearrangement links TRBV7-8 to TRBJ2-3; 14 bases line up with TRBD2. Trimming removed 5 bases from V and 9 bases from J; junction bases left unmatched: 13. Germline V gene lookup returns CDR1 SGHVS and CDR2 FQNEAQ. The CDR3 extends over 17 amino acids. CDR3 in amino acids: CASSMTRTSGGMETQYF. CDR3 coding DNA: TGTGCCAGCAGCATGACTCGGACTAGCGGGGGGATGGAGACGCAGTATTTT.

The J gene is TRBJ2-7, the V gene TRBV4-1; maybe TRBD2 (6 bases). CDR1 and CDR2 (germline): MGHRA, YSYEKL. Trimming removed 3 bases at V and 7 bases at J, with 13 bases between. CDR3 length equals 13 residues. As DNA, the CDR3 is TGCGCCAGCAGCCAGAGCGGGTCCTGGGAGCAGTACTTC. Translated, it gives CASSQSGSWEQYF.

The chain combines TRBV7-9 with TRBJ2-3; TRBD2 aligns across 10 bases. CDR1 is SEHNR, CDR2 FQNEAQ, per germline (reference sequence). The CDR3 has 16 amino acids. V lost 2 bases to trimming and J lost 6 bases; unmatched junction nucleotides: 8. Here the CDR3 DNA reads TGTGCCAGCAGCTTAAGGTCAGCGGGGGGGGCGGATACGCAGTATTTT. This encodes CASSLRSAGGADTQYF.

The chain uses TRBV15 and TRBJ2-2, with TRBD2 as a possible D gene (6 bases). The CDR3 extends over 17 amino acids. Germline CDR1 is LNHNV and CDR2 is YYDKDF (reference sequence). V lost 0 bases, J lost 2 bases, and 13 bases lay in between. CDR3 nucleotide sequence: TGTGCCACCAGCAGAGATCTGGGCGGGGTAAACACCGGGGAGCTGTTTTTT. Translated, it gives CATSRDLGGVNTGELFF.

This chain connects TRBV7-8 to TRBJ1-1; D unclear. The CDR3 totals 16 residues. Germline CDR1 reads SGHVS; CDR2 reads FQNEAQ. The V end lost 2 bases, the J end lost 1 base, and 14 bases lay between the germline ends. CDR3 in amino acids: CASSLRTVLANTEAFF. The DNA for the CDR3 is TGTGCCAGCAGCTTACGTACGGTTCTCGCGAACACTGAAGCTTTCTTT.

V usage is TRBV19 and J usage is TRBJ2-7, with a tentative D call TRBD1 (6 bases). V shed 2 bases and J shed 3 bases, with 11 bases lying between them. The CDR3 has 14 amino acids. The germline V gene encodes CDR1 LNHDA and CDR2 SQIVND (reference sequence). CDR3 coding DNA: TGTGCCAGTAGTATATCGGGACAAGTCTACGAGCAGTACTTC. This codes for CASSISGQVYEQYF.

The rearrangement joins TRBV5-6 to TRBJ1-1; 11 nucleotides match TRBD1. Losses at the gene ends were 0 bases for V and 4 bases for J; bases not matched to a gene: 2. This CDR3 is 15 amino acids long. The germline gives CDR1 SGHDT, CDR2 YYEEEE. CDR3 loop: CASSLAGTGGTEAFF. CDR3 DNA sequence: TGTGCCAGCAGCTTGGCCGGGACAGGGGGCACTGAAGCTTTCTTT.

The gene calls are TRBV11-2 and TRBJ2-1; the match to TRBD2 covers 11 bases. Germline values: CDR1 SGHAT, CDR2 FQNNGV. The trim removed 6 bases at V and 5 bases at J, leaving 9 bases unmatched. The CDR3 has 16 residues. CDR3 loop: CASRRPGLAGHNEQFF. The DNA of the CDR3 is TGTGCCAGCAGACGACCTGGACTAGCGGGTCACAATGAGCAGTTCTTC.

The gene calls are TRBV27 and TRBJ1-6; 9 bases are a match to TRBD1. V trimming: 4 bases; J trimming: 7 bases; junction bases outside the gene matches: 5. The germline CDR1 and CDR2 sequences are MNHEY and SMNVEV (reference sequence). The CDR3 length is 15 residues. CDR3 protein: CASSSNRGRNSPLHF. DNA of the CDR3: TGTGCCAGCAGTTCCAACAGGGGGCGAAATTCACCCCTCCACTTT.

The gene calls are TRBV28 and TRBJ1-4; D call uncertain. With 5 bases removed from V and 6 bases from J, the gap between germline ends came to 19 bases. The V gene's germline CDR1 is MDHEN and CDR2 SYDVKM. CDR3 size: 16 residues. CDR3 DNA sequence: TGTGCCAGCAGTCGCCCCCTTCCTGGCCTCGATGAAAAACTGTTTTTT. It encodes CASSRPLPGLDEKLFF.